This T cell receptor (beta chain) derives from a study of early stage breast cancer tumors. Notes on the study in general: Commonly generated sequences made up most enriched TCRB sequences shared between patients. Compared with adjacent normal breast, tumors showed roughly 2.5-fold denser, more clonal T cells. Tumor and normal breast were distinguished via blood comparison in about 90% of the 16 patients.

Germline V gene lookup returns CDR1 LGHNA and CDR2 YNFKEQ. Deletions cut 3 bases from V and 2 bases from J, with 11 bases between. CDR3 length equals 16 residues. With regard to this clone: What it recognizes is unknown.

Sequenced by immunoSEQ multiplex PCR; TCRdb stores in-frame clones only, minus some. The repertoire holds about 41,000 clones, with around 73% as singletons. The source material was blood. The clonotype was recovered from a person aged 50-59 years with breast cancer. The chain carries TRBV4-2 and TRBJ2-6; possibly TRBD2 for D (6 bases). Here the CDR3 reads CASSQVGGTGANVLTF. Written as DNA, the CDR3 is TGTGCCAGCAGCCAGGTTGGGGGGACTGGGGCCAACGTCCTGACTTTC.